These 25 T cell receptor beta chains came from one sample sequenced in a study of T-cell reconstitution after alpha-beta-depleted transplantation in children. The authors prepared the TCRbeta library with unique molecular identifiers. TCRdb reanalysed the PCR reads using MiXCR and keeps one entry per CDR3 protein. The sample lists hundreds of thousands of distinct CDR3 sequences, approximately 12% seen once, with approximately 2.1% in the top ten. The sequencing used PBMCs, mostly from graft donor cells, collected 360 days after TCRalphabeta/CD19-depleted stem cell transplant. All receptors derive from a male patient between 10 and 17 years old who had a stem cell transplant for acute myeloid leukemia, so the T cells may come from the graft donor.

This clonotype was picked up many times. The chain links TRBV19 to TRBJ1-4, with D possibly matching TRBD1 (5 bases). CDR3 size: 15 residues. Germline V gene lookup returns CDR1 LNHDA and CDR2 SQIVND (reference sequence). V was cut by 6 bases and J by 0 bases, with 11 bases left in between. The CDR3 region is CASRLQGATNEKLFF. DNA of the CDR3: TGTGCCAGTAGACTTCAGGGTGCAACTAATGAAAAACTGTTTTTT.

CDR3 amino acids: CASSYMTGPELETQYF. CDR3 DNA sequence: TGTGCCAGCAGTTACATGACAGGACCCGAACTGGAGACCCAGTACTTC. V gene TRBV6-2 or TRBV6-3 combines with J gene TRBJ2-5; TRBD1 might be the D (6 bases). Germline V gene lookup returns CDR1 MNHEY and CDR2 SVGEGT. This CDR3 region has 16 residues. The V and J ends lost 2 bases and 5 bases respectively, with 18 bases between them.

Written as DNA, the CDR3 is TGTGCCAGCAGCCCGCTAGGGCCCTACAATGAGCAGTTCTTC. Amino acids: CASSPLGPYNEQFF. The V call is TRBV7-9, the J call TRBJ2-1, with unresolved D. This CDR3 region has 14 residues. Germline V gene lookup returns CDR1 SEHNR and CDR2 FQNEAQ (reference sequence). V was pared by 5 bases and J by 2 bases, with 10 bases between.

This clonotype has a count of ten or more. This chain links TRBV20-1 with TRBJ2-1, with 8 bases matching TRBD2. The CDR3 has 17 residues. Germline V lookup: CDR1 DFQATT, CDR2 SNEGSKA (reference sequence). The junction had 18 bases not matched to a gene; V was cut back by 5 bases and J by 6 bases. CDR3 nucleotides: TGCAGTGCTCCAAGTGTCTCGGGGGGGCCTCGCCGCAATGAGCAGTTCTTC. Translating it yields CSAPSVSGGPRRNEQFF.

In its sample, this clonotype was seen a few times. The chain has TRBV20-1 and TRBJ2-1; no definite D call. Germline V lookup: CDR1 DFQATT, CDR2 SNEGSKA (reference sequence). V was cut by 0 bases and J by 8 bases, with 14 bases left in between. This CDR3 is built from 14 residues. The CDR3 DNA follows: TGCAGTGCTAGAGATAGGGTACGGCGTGATGAGCAGTTCTTC. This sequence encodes CSARDRVRRDEQFF.

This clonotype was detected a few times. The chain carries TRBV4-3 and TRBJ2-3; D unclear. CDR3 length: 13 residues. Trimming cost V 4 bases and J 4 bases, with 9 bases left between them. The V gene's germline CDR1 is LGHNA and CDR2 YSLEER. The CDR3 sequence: CASSPRASDTQYF. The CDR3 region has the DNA TGCGCCAGCAGCCCTCGGGCCTCAGATACGCAGTATTTT.

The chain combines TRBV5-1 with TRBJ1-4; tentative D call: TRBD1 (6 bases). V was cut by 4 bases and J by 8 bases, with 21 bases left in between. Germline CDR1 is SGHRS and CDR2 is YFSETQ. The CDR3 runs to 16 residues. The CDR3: CASSLPMGARGEKLFF. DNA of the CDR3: TGCGCCAGCAGCCTTCCCATGGGGGCACGAGGCGAAAAACTGTTTTTT.

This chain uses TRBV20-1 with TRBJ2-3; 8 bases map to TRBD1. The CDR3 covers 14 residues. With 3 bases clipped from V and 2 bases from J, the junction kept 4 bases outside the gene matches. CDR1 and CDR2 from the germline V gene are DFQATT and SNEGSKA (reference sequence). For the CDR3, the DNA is TGCAGTGCTAGGGGGACAGGACCCACAGATACGCAGTATTTT. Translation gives CSARGTGPTDTQYF.

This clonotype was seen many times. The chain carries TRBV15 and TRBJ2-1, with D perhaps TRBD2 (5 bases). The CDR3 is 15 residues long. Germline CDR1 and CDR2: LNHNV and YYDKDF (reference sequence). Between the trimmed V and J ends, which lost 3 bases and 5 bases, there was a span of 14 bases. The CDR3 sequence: CATSSLGSADNEQFF. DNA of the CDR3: TGTGCCACCAGCAGTCTGGGGAGTGCCGACAATGAGCAGTTCTTC.

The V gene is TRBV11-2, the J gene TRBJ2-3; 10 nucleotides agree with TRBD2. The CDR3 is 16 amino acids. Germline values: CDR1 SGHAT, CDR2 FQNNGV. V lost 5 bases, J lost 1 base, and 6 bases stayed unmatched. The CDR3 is CASSGPGTSGTDTQYF. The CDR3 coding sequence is TGTGCCAGCAGCGGCCCCGGGACTAGCGGCACAGATACGCAGTATTTT.

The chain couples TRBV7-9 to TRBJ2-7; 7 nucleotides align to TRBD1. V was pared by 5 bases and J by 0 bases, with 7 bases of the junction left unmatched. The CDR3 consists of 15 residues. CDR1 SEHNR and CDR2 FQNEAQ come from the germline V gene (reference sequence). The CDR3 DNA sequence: TGTGCCAGCAGCGTGACAGGGCTTAGCTCCTACGAGCAGTACTTC. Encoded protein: CASSVTGLSSYEQYF.

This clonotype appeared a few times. The CDR3 sequence: CAISDSGQLNEKLFF. Here the CDR3 DNA reads TGTGCCATCAGTGATTCGGGACAGCTTAATGAAAAACTGTTTTTT. This chain uses TRBV10-3 with TRBJ1-4, with 7 bases lining up with TRBD1. Germline CDR1 is ENHRY and CDR2 is SYGVKD. With 3 bases clipped from V and 4 bases from J, the junction kept 5 bases outside the gene matches. There are 15 residues in the CDR3.

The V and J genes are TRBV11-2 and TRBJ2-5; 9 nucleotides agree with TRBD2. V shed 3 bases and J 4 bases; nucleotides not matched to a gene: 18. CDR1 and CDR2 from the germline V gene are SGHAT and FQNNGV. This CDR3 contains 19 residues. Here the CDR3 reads CASSFGPALLAGLPETQYF. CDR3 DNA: TGTGCCAGCAGCTTTGGCCCCGCTCTACTAGCGGGTCTCCCAGAGACCCAGTACTTC.

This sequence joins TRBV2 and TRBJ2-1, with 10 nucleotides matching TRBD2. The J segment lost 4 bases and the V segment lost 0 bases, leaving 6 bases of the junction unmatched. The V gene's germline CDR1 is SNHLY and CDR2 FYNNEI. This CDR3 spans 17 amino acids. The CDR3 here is CASSEALLAGLYNEQFF. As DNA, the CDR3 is TGTGCCAGCAGTGAAGCCTTACTAGCGGGACTTTACAATGAGCAGTTCTTC.

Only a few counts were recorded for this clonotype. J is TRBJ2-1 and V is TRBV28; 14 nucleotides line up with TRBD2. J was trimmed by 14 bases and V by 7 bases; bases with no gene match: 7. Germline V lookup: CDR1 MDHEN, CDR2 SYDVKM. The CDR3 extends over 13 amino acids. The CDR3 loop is CASNQGLAGVKFF. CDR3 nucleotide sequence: TGTGCCAGCAACCAGGGACTAGCGGGAGTCAAGTTCTTC.

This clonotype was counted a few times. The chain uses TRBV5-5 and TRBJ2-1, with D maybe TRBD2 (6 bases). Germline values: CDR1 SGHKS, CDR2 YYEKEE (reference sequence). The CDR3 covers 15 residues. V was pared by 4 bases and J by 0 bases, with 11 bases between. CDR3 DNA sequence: TGTGCCAGCAGCGACCGGGACTTCTCCTACAATGAGCAGTTCTTC. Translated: CASSDRDFSYNEQFF.

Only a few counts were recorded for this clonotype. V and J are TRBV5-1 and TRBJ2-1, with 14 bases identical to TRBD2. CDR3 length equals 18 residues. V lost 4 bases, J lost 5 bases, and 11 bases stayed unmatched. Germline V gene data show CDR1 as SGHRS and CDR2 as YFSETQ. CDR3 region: CASSTGLAGVENNNEQFF. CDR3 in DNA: TGCGCCAGCAGCACGGGACTAGCGGGAGTGGAAAACAACAATGAGCAGTTCTTC.

This CDR3 reads CASSFDRVQETQYF. As DNA, the CDR3 is TGTGCCAGCAGTTTCGACAGGGTACAAGAGACCCAGTACTTC. This chain uses TRBV28 with TRBJ2-5, with 7 bases matching TRBD1. The CDR3 totals 14 residues. Trimming at V came to 3 bases and at J to 2 bases, leaving 3 bases not matched to a gene. Germline V lookup: CDR1 MDHEN, CDR2 SYDVKM.

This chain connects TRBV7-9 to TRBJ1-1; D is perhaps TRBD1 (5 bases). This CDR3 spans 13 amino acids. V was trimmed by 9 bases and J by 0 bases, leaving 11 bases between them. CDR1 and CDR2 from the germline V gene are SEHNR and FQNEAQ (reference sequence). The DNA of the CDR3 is TGTGCCAGAGAGAAACAGGTGAACACTGAAGCTTTCTTT. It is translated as CAREKQVNTEAFF.

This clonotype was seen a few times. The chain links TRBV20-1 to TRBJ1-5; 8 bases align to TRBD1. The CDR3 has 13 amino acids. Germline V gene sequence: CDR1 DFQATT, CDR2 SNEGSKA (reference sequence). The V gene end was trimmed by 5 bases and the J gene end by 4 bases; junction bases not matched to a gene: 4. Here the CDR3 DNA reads TGCAGTGCTGGAAACAGGGGGAATCAGCCCCAGCATTTT. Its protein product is CSAGNRGNQPQHF.

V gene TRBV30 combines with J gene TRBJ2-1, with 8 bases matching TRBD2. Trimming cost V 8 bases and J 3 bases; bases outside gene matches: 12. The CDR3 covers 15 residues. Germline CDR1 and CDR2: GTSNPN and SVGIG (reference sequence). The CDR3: CASIPGTRIYNEQFF. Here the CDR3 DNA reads TGTGCCAGTATTCCCGGGACTAGGATCTACAATGAGCAGTTCTTC.

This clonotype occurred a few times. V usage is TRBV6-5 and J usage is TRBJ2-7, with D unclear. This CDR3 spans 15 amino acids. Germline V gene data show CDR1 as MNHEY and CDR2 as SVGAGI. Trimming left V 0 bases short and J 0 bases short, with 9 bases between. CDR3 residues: CASSYSGVHSYEQYF. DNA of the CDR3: TGTGCCAGCAGTTACTCGGGCGTACACTCCTACGAGCAGTACTTC.

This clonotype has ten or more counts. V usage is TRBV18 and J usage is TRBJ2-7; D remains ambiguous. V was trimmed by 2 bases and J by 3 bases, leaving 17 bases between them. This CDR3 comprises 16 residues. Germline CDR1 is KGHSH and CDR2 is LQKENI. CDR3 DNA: TGTGCCAGCTCACCAAAAAGGTCAAACGACCTCTACGAGCAGTACTTC. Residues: CASSPKRSNDLYEQYF. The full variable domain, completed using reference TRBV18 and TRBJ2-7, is NAGVMQNPRHLVRRRGQEARLRCSPMKGHSHVYWYRQLPEEGLKFMVYLQKENIIDESGMPKERFSAEFPKEGPSILRIQQVVRGDSAAYFCASSPKRSNDLYEQYFGPGTRLTVT.

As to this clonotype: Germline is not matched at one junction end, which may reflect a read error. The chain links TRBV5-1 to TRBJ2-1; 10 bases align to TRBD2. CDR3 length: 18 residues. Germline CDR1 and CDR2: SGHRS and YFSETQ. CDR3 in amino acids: CASSFRLSLAGGSNEQLF. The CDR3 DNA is TGCGCCAGCAGCTTCCGTCTTTCCTTAGCGGGAGGAAGCAATGAGCAGCTCTTC. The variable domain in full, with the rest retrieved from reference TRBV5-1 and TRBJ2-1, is KAGVTQTPRYLIKTRGQQVTLSCSPISGHRSVSWYQQTPGQGLQFLFEYFSETQRNKGNFPGRFSGRQFSNSRSEMNVSTLELGDSALYLCASSFRLSLAGGSNEQLFGPGTRLTVL.

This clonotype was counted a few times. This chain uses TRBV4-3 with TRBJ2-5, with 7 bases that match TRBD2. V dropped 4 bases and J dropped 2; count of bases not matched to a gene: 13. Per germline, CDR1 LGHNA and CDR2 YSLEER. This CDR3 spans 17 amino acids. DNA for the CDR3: TGCGCCAGCAGCCCCGGCGGGAGACAGCCCACTCAAGAGACCCAGTACTTC. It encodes CASSPGGRQPTQETQYF.